The T cell receptor beta chain described here comes from a study of T cells after yellow fever vaccination. Study context: Some fractions had low cell numbers, and these were prepared with SMART-Seq v4 Ultra Low Input. Points from the study as a whole: Repertoires obtained by FACS sorting could include abundant clonotypes that entered as contaminants from the bulk population.

TCRdb ran MiXCR on the 5' RACE reads and lists one entry per CDR3 protein. Among 450,000 to 600,000 distinct CDR3 sequences listed, approximately 15% were seen once. This clonotype turned up a few times. No antigen is known for it. Germline CDR1 reads MNHEY; CDR2 reads SVGAGI. Unmatched junction bases numbered 13, after V lost 7 bases and J lost 6 bases. The CDR3 extends over 15 amino acids. This specimen consisted of PBMCs, obtained on the day of the yellow fever booster vaccination. The rearrangement joins TRBV6-5 to TRBJ2-7, with 9 nucleotides matching TRBD2. The source of this sequence is a man aged 25-45 years who received the YFV17D yellow fever vaccine. The DNA for the CDR3 is TGTGCCAGCATAGTTACCGGGACTAGCTACTCCGAGCAGTACTTC. It specifies CASIVTGTSYSEQYF.